The sequence of this T cell receptor (beta chain) was determined in a study of beta chain features in type 1 diabetes. Isolated RNA was reverse transcribed in full, so expressed TCRB transcripts were sequenced. Libraries were prepared by immunoSEQ multiplex PCR; TCRdb keeps only in-frame clonotypes and omits some of them. The profile shows 200,000 to 250,000 clones, about 70% of them singletons. This CDR3 is built from 12 residues. The V end was cut by 8 bases, the J end by 0 bases, with 10 bases between. In germline, CDR1 is SQVTM, CDR2 ANQGSEA. The sequencing sample was made of naive CD4+ T cells from blood. The clonotype was recovered from a man under 40 in good health. The gene calls are TRBV29-1 and TRBJ1-1, with D hard to call. The CDR3 loop reads CSPSRMNTEAFF. The CDR3 nucleotides read TGCAGCCCGAGCAGGATGAACACTGAAGCTTTCTTT.